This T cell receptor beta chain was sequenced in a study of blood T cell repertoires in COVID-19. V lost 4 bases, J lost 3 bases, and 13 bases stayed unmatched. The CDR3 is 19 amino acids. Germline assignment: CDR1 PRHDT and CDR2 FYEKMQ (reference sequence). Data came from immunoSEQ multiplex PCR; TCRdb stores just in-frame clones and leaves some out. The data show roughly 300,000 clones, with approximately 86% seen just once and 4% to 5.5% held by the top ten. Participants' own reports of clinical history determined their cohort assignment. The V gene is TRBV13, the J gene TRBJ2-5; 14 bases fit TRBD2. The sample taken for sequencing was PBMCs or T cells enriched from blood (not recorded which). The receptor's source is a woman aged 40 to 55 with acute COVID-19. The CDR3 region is CASSSPPGLAGEVEETQYF. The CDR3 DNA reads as TGTGCCAGCAGCTCTCCCCCGGGACTAGCGGGGGAGGTGGAAGAGACCCAGTACTTC.